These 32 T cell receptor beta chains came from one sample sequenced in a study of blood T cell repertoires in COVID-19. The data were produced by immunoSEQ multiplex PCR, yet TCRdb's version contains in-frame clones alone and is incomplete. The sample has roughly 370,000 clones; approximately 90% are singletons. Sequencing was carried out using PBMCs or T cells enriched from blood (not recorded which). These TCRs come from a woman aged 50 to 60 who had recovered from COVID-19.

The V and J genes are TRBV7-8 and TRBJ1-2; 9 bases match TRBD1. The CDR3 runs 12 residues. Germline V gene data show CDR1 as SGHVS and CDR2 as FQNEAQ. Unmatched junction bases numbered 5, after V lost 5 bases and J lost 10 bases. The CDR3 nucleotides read TGTGCCAGCAGCCCCGGACAGGGGATCTACACCTTC. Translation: CASSPGQGIYTF.

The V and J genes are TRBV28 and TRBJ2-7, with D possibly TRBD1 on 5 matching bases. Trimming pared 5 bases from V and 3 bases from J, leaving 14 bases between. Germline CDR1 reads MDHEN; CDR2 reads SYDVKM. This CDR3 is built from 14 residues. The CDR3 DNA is TGTGCCAGCAGTCCCGCCTCAGGGAACTACGAGCAGTACTTC. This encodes CASSPASGNYEQYF. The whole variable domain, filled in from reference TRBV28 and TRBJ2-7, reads DVKVTQSSRYLVKRTGEKVFLECVQDMDHENMFWYRQDPGLGLRLIYFSYDVKMKEKGDIPEGYSVSREKKERFSLILESASTNQTSMYLCASSPASGNYEQYFGPGTRLTVT.

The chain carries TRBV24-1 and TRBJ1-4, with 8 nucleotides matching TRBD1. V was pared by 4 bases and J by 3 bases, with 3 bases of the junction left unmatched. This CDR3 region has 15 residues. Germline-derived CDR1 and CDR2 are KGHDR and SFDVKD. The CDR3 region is CATSDSGGSNEKLFF. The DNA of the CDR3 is TGTGCCACCAGTGACTCAGGGGGCTCTAATGAAAAACTGTTTTTT.

The CDR3 spells CADHILELGNQPQHF. CDR3 coding DNA: TGTGCCGATCATATTCTAGAGTTGGGCAATCAGCCCCAGCATTTT. The chain employs TRBV30 and TRBJ1-5; D is uncertain. The V end was cut by 8 bases, the J end by 2 bases, with 19 bases between. The germline V gene has CDR1 GTSNPN and CDR2 SVGIG (reference sequence). The CDR3 has 15 amino acids.

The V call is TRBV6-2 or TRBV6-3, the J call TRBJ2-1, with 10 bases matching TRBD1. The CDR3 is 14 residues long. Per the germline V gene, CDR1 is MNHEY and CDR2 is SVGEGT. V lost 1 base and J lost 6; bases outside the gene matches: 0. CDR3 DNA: TGTGCCAGCAGTTACTGGGACAGGGGCAATGAGCAGTTCTTC. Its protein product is CASSYWDRGNEQFF.

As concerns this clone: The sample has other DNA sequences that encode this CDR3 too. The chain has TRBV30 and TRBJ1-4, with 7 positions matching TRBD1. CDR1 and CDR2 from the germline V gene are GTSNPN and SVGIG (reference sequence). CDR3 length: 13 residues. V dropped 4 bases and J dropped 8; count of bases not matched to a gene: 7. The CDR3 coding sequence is TGTGCCTGGACCGGACAGGCCGGCGAAAAACTGTTTTTT. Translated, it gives CAWTGQAGEKLFF.

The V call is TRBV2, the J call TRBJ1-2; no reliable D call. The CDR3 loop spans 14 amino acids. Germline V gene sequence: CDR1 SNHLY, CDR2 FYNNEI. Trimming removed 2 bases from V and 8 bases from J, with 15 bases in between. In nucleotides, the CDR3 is TGTGCCAGCAGTGAATCAAGCCGGGGAGGAGGCTACACCTTC. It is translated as CASSESSRGGGYTF.

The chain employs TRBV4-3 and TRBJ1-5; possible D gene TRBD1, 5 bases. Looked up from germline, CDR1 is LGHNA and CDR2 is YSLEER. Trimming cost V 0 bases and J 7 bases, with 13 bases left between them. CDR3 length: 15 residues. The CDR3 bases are TGCGCCAGCAGCCAAGATCTGGGGTGGGGCCAGCCCCAGCATTTT. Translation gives CASSQDLGWGQPQHF.

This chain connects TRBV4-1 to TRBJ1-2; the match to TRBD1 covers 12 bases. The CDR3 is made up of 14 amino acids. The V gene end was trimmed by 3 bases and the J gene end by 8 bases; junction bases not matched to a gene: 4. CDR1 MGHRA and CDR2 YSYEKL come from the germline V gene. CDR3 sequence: CASSQGQGARGYTF. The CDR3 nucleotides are TGCGCCAGCAGCCAGGGACAGGGGGCGAGAGGCTACACCTTC.

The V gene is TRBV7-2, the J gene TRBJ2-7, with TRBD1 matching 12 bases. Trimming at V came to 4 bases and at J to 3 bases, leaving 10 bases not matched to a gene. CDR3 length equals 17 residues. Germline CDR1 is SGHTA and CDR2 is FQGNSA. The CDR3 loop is CASSSGTGGLPIYEQYF. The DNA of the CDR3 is TGTGCCAGCAGCTCCGGGACAGGGGGCCTTCCTATCTACGAGCAGTACTTC. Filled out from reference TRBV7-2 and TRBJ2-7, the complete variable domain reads GAGVSQSPSNKVTEKGKDVELRCDPISGHTALYWYRQSLGQGLEFLIYFQGNSAPDKSGLPSDRFSAERTGGSVSTLTIQRTQQEDSAVYLCASSSGTGGLPIYEQYFGPGTRLTVT.

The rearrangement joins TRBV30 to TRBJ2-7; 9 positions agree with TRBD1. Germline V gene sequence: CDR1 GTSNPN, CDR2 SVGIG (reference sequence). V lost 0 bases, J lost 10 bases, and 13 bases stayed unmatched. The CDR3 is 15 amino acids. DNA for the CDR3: TGTGCCTGGAGTGTACAGGGGGCGCTAGGTATAGTACAGTACTTC. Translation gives CAWSVQGALGIVQYF.

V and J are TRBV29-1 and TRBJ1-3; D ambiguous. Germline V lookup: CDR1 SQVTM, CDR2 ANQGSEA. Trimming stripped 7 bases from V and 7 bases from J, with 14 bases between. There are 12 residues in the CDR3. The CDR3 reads CSARSLRNTIYF. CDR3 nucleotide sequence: TGCAGCGCTCGATCCCTCCGGAACACCATATATTTT.

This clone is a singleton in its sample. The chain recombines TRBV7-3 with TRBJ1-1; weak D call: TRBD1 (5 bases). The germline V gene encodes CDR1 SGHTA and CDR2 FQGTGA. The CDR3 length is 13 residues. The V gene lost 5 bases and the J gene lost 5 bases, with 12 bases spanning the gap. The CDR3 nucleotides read TGTGCCAGCAGCCCGACCCAGGGTACTGAAGCTTTCTTT. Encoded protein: CASSPTQGTEAFF. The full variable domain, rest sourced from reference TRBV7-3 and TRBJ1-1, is GAGVSQTPSNKVTEKGKYVELRCDPISGHTALYWYRQSLGQGPEFLIYFQGTGAADDSGLPNDRFFAVRPEGSVSTLKIQRTERGDSAVYLCASSPTQGTEAFFGQGTRLTVV.

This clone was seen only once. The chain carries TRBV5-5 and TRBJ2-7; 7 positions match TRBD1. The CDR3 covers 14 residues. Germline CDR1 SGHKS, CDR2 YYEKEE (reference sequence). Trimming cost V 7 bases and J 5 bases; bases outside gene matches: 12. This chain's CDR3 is CASAHQRGLDEQYF. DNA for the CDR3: TGTGCCAGCGCCCATCAAAGGGGGCTGGACGAGCAGTACTTC.

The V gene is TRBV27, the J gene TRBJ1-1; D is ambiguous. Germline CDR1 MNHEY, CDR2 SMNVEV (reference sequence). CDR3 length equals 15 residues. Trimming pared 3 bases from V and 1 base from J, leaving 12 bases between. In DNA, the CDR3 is TGTGCCAGCAGTTTCGGATCACAGAGGAACACTGAAGCTTTCTTT. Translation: CASSFGSQRNTEAFF.

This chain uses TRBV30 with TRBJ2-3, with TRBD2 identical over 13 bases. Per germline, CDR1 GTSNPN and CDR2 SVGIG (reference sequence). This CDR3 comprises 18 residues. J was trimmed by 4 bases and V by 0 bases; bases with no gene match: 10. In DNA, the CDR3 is TGTGCCTGGAGTGTACGACTAGCGGGGGGTTCTACTTCAGATACGCAGTATTTT. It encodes CAWSVRLAGGSTSDTQYF.

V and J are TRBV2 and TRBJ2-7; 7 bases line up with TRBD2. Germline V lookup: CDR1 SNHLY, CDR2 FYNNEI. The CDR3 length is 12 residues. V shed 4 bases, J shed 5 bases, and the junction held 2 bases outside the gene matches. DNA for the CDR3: TGTGCCAGCAGTGGACTAGCCAACGAGCAGTACTTC. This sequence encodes CASSGLANEQYF.

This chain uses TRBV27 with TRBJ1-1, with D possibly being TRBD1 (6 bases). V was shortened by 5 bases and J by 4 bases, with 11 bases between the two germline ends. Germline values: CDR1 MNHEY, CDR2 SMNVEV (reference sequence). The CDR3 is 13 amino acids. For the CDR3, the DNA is TGTGCCAGCAGTCCTCAGGGGCTCACTGAAGCTTTCTTT. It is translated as CASSPQGLTEAFF.

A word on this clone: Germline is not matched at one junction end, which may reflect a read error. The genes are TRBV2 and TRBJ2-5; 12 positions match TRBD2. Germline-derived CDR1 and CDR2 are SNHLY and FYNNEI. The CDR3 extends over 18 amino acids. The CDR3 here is CASSGPSGGALDQETQYF. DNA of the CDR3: TGTGCCAGCAGTGGCCCTAGCGGGGGGGCCCTTGACCAGGAGACCCAGTACTTC. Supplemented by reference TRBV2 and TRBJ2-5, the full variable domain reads EPEVTQTPSHQVTQMGQEVILRCVPISNHLYFYWYRQILGQKVEFLVSFYNNEISEKSEIFDDQFSVERPDGSNFTLKIRSTKLEDSAMYFCASSGPSGGALDQETQYFGPGTRLLVL.

The CDR3 spells CASGLSIVPLAGGEDTQYF. The CDR3 nucleotides are TGTGCTAGTGGTTTGAGCATTGTCCCACTAGCGGGGGGTGAGGATACGCAGTATTTT. This sequence joins TRBV12-5 and TRBJ2-3, with TRBD2 matching over 12 bases. CDR1 and CDR2 from the germline V gene are LGHNT and FRNRAP. V shed 2 bases, J shed 6 bases, and the junction held 15 bases outside the gene matches. The CDR3 totals 19 residues.

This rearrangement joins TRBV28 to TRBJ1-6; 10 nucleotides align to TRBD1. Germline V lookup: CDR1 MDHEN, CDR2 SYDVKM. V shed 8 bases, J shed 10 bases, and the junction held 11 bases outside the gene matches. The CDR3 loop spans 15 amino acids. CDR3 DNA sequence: TGTGCCAGCCGTGTCCGGGACAGGGGTAACTCACCCCTCCACTTT. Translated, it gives CASRVRDRGNSPLHF.

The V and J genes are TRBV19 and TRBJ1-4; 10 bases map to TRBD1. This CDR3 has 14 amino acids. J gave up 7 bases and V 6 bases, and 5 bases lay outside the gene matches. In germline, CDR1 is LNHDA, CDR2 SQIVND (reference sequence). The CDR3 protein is CASSDGTGVEKLFF. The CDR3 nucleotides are TGTGCCAGTAGCGATGGGACAGGGGTTGAAAAACTGTTTTTT.

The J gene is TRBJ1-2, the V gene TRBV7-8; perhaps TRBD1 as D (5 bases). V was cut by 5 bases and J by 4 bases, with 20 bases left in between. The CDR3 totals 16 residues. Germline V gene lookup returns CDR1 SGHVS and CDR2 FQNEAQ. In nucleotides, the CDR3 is TGTGCCAGCAGCACCTCCAGGGCGCAGTCTTTCTATGGCTACACCTTC. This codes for CASSTSRAQSFYGYTF.

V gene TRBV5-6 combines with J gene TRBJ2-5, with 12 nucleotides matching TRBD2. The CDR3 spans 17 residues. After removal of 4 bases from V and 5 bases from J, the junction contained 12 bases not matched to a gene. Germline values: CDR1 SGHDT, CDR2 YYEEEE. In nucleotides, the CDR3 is TGTGCCAGCAGCCAGAGACTAGCGGGGGCCTGGGGGGAGACCCAGTACTTC. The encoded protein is CASSQRLAGAWGETQYF.

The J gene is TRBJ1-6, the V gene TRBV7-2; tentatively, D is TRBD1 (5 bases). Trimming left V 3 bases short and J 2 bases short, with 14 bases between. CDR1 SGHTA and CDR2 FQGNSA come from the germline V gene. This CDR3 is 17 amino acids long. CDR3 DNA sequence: TGTGCCAGCAGCTTGCTTCCGCGGACACCCTATAATTCACCCCTCCACTTT. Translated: CASSLLPRTPYNSPLHF.

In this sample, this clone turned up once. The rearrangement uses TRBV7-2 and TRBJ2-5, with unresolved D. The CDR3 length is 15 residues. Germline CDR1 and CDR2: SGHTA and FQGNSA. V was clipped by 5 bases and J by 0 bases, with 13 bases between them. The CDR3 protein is CASSATRHHQETQYF. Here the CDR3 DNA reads TGTGCCAGCAGCGCGACACGACACCACCAAGAGACCCAGTACTTC.

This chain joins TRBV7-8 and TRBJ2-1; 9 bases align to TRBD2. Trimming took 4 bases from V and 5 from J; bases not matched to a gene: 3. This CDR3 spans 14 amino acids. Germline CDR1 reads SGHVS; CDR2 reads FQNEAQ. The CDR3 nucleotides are TGTGCCAGCAGCTCCTGGACTAGCGACAATGAGCAGTTCTTC. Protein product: CASSSWTSDNEQFF.

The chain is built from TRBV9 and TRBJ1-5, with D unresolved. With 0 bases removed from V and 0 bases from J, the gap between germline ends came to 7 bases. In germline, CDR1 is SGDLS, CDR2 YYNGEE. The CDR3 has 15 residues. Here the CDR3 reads CASSVGAASNQPQHF. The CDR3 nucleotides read TGTGCCAGCAGCGTAGGGGCAGCTAGCAATCAGCCCCAGCATTTT.

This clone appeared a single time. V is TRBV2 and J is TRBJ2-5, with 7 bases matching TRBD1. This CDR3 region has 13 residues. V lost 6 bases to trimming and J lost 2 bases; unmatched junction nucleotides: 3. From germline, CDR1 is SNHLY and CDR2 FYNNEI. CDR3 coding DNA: TGTGCCAGCAGGGGGACAGTTCAAGAGACCCAGTACTTC. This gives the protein CASRGTVQETQYF.

CDR3 sequence (DNA): TGTGCCAGCAGCGTTGCAGGAAGCTCCTATAATTCACCCCTCCACTTT. It yields the protein CASSVAGSSYNSPLHF. This chain connects TRBV9 to TRBJ1-6; D unresolved. Germline CDR1 and CDR2: SGDLS and YYNGEE. V gave up 2 bases and J gave up 0 bases, with 9 bases separating them. The CDR3 is 16 residues long.

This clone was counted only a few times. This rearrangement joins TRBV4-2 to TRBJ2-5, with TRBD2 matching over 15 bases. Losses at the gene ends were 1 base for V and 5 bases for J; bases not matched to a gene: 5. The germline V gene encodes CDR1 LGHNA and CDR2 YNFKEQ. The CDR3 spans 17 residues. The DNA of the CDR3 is TGTGCCAGCAGCCAAGGGACTAGCGGGGGGGCCGGGGAGACCCAGTACTTC. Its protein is CASSQGTSGGAGETQYF.

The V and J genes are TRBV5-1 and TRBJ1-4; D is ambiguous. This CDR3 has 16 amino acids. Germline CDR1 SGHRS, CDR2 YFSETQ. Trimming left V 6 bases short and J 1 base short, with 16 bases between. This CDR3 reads CASKEGSLRTNEKLFF. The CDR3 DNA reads TGCGCCAGCAAGGAGGGTTCACTGAGAACTAATGAAAAACTGTTTTTT.